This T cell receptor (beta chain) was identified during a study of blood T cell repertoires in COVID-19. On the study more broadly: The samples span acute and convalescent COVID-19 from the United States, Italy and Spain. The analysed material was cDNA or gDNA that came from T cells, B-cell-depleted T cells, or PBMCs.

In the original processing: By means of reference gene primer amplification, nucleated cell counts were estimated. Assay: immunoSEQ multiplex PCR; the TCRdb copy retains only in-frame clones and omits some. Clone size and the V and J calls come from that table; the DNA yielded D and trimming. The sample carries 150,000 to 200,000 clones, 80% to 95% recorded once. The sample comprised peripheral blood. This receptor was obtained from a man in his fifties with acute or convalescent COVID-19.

This CDR3 is CASRGLEENYGYTF. CDR3 sequence (DNA): TGTGCCAGCAGGGGGTTGGAGGAAAACTATGGCTACACCTTC. The chain links TRBV2 to TRBJ1-2; D call uncertain. The ends were cut back, 6 bases at V and 2 bases at J, with 13 bases in the middle. The CDR3 length is 14 residues. Germline assignment: CDR1 SNHLY and CDR2 FYNNEI.